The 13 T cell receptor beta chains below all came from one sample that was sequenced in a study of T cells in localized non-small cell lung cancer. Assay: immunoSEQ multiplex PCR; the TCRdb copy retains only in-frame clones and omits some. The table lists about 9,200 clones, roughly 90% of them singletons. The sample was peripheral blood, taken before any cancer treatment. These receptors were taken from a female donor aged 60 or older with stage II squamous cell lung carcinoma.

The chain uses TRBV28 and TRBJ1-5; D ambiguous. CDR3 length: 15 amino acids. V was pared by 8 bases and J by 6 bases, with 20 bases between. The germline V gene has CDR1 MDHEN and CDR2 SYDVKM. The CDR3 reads CASELGGRVRQPQHF. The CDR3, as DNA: TGTGCCAGCGAGCTCGGCGGTCGGGTCCGTCAGCCCCAGCATTTT. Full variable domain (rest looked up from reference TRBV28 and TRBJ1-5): DVKVTQSSRYLVKRTGEKVFLECVQDMDHENMFWYRQDPGLGLRLIYFSYDVKMKEKGDIPEGYSVSREKKERFSLILESASTNQTSMYLCASELGGRVRQPQHFGDGTRLSIL.

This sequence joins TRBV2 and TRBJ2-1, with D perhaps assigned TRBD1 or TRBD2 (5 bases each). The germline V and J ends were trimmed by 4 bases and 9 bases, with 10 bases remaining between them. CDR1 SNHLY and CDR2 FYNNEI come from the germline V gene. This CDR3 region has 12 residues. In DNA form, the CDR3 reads TGTGCCAGCAGTGCTCGTGGGGGTGAGCAGTTCTTC. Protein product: CASSARGGEQFF.

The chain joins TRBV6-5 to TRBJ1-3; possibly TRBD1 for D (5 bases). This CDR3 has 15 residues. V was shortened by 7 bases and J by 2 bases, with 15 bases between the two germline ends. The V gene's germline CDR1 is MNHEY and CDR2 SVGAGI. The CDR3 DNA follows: TGTGCCAGCACCCTAAGGGGCCAGGCTGGAAACACCATATATTTT. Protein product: CASTLRGQAGNTIYF.

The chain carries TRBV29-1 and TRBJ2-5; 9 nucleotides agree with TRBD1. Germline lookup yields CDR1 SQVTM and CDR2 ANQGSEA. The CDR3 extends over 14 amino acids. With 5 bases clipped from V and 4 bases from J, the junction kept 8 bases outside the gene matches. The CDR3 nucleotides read TGCAGCGTTCCCTCACAGGGGGCCTCAGAGACCCAGTACTTC. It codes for CSVPSQGASETQYF.

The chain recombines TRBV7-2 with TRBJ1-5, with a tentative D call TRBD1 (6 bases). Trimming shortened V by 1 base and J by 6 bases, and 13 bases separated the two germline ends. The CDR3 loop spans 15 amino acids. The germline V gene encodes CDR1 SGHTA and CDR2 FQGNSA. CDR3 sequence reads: CASSLVAQGSQPQHF. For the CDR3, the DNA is TGTGCCAGCAGCTTAGTGGCACAGGGTAGTCAGCCCCAGCATTTT.

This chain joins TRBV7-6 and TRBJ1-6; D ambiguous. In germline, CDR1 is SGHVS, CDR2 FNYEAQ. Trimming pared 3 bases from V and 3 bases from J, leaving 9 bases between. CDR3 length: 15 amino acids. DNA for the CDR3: TGTGCCAGCAGCTTTAGCACGGACTATAATTCACCCCTCCACTTT. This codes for CASSFSTDYNSPLHF.

CDR3 sequence reads: CASSVQTGRRKEKLFF. CDR3 DNA sequence: TGTGCCAGCAGTGTACAGACAGGTCGGAGGAAGGAAAAACTGTTTTTT. This chain connects TRBV2 to TRBJ1-4, with a tentative D call TRBD1 (6 bases). This CDR3 has 16 residues. From germline, CDR1 is SNHLY and CDR2 FYNNEI. V was trimmed by 4 bases and J by 8 bases, leaving 20 bases between them.

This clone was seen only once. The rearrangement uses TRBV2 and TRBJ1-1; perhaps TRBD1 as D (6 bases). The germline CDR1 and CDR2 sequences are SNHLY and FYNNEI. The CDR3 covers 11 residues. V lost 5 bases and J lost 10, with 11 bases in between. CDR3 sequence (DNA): TGTGCCAGCAGTTTTGGACAGCTAGCTTTCTTT. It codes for CASSFGQLAFF. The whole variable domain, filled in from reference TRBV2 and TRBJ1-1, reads EPEVTQTPSHQVTQMGQEVILRCVPISNHLYFYWYRQILGQKVEFLVSFYNNEISEKSEIFDDQFSVERPDGSNFTLKIRSTKLEDSAMYFCASSFGQLAFFGQGTRLTVV.

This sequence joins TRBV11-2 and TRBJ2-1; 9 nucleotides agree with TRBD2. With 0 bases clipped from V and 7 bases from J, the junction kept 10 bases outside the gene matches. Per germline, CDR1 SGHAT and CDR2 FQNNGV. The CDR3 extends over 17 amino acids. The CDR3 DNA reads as TGTGCCAGCAGCTTAGAGAGGGCGGGAGGGAGGAATAATGAGCAGTTCTTC. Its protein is CASSLERAGGRNNEQFF.

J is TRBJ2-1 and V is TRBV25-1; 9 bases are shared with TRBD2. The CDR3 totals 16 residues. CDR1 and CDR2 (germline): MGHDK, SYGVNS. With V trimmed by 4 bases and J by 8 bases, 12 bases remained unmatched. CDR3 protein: CASSALLAGEWHEQFF. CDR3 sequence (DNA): TGTGCCAGCAGTGCCCTCTTAGCGGGGGAATGGCATGAGCAGTTCTTC.

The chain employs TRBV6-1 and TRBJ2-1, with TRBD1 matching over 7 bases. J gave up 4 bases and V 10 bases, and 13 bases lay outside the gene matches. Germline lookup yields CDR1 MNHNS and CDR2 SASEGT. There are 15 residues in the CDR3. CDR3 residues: CATTRQGRRYNEQFF. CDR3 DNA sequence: TGTGCCACCACAAGACAGGGCCGGCGGTACAATGAGCAGTTCTTC.

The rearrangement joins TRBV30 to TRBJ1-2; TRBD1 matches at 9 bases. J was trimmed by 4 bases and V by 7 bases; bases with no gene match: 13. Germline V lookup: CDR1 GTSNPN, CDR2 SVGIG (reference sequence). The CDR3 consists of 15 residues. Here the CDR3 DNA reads TGTGCCTCCTACGTTGCTACAGGGGGCATCTATGGCTACACCTTC. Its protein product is CASYVATGGIYGYTF. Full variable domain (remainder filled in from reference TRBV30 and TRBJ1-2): SQTIHQWPATLVQPVGSPLSLECTVEGTSNPNLYWYRQAAGRGLQLLFYSVGIGQISSEVPQNLSASRPQDRQFILSSKKLLLSDSGFYLCASYVATGGIYGYTFGSGTRLTVV.

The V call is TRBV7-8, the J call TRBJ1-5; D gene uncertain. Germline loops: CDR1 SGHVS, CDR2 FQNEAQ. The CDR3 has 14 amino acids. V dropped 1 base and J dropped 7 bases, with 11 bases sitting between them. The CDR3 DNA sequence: TGTGCCAGCAGCTTAGATCGGGGAAGGCAGCCCCAGCATTTT. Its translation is CASSLDRGRQPQHF.